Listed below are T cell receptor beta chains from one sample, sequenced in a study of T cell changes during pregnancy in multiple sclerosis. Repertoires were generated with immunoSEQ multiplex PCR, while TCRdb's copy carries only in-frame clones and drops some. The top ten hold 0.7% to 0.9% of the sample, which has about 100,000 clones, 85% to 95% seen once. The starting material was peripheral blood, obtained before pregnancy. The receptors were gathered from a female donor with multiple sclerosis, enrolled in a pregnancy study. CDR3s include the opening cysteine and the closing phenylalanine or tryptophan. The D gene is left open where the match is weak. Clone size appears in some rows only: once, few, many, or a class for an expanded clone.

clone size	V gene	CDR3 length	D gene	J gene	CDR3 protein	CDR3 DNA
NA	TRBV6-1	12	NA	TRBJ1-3	CASLRVINTIYF	TGTGCCAGCCTCAGGGTAATAAACACCATATATTTT
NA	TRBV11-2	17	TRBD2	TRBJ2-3	CASSLGTSGQGTDTQYF	TGTGCCAGCAGTTTAGGGACTAGCGGGCAAGGGACAGATACGCAGTATTTT
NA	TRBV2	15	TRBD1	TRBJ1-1	CASSEAPDRAPEAFF	TGTGCCAGCAGTGAAGCCCCTGACAGGGCCCCTGAAGCTTTCTTT
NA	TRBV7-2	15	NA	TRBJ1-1	CASSLPGNVNTEAFF	TGTGCCAGCAGCTTGCCGGGAAACGTGAACACTGAAGCTTTCTTT
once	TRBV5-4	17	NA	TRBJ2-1	CASSNLQGVTSYNEQFF	TGTGCCAGCAGTAACCTGCAGGGTGTTACCTCCTACAATGAGCAGTTCTTC
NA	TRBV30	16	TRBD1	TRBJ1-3	CAWSPISQGAGNTIYF	TGTGCCTGGAGTCCCATATCGCAGGGGGCTGGAAACACCATATATTTT
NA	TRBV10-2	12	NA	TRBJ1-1	CASSTGNTEAFF	TGCGCCAGCAGTACCGGGAACACTGAAGCTTTCTTT
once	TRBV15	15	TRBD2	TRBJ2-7	CATSRGVAGAYEQYF	TGTGCCACCAGCAGAGGGGTAGCGGGTGCTTACGAGCAGTACTTC
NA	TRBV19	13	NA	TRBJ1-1	CASRLSRSTEAFF	TGTGCCAGTCGGTTATCAAGGAGCACTGAAGCTTTCTTT
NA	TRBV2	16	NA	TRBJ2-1	CASSEWGPTILGEQFF	TGTGCCAGCAGTGAATGGGGCCCCACCATTTTGGGTGAGCAGTTCTTC
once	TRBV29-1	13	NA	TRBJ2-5	CSVEDGPKETQYF	TGCAGCGTTGAAGATGGCCCAAAAGAGACCCAGTACTTC
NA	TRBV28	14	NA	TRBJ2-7	CASNPDDSPVGQYF	TGTGCCAGCAATCCCGACGACAGCCCCGTCGGGCAGTACTTC
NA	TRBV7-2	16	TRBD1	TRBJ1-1	CASSLVGPQGGTEAFF	TGTGCCAGCAGCTTAGTCGGGCCCCAGGGGGGCACTGAAGCTTTCTTT
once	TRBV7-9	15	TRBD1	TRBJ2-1	CASSLGTGPLDEQFF	TGTGCCAGCAGCTTAGGGACAGGACCCTTGGATGAGCAGTTCTTC
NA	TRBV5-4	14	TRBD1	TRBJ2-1	CASRRDRGWNEQFF	TGTGCCAGCAGGAGAGACAGGGGGTGGAATGAGCAGTTCTTC
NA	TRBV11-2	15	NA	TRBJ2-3	CASSRSPGGTDTQYF	TGTGCCAGCAGCCGCAGCCCAGGGGGCACAGATACGCAGTATTTT
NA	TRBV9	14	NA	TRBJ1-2	CASSPERGVSGYTF	TGTGCCAGCAGCCCCGAACGGGGGGTTTCTGGCTACACCTTC
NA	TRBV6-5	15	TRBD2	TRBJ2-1	CASSYGGSSYNEQFF	TGTGCCAGCAGTTATGGCGGGAGCTCCTACAATGAGCAGTTCTTC
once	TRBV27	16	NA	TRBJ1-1	CASSSNPGGGRTEAFF	TGTGCCAGCAGTTCCAATCCGGGGGGCGGAAGGACTGAAGCTTTCTTT
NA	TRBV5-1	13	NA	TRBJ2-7	CASSTLSRYEQYF	TGCGCCAGCAGCACCCTGAGCCGCTACGAGCAGTACTTC